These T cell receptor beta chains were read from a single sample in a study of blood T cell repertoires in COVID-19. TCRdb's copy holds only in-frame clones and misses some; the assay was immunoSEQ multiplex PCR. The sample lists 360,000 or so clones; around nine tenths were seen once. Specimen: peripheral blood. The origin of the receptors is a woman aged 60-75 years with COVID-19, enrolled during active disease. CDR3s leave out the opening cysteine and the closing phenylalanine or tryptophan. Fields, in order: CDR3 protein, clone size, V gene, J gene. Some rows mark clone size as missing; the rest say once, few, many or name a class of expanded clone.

ASSQDNSGVTEAF	NA	TRBV4-1	TRBJ1-1
ASSKVGQATPTDTQY	NA	TRBV21-1	TRBJ2-3
AISKGNPQGDEQF	NA	TRBV10-3	TRBJ2-1
ASSLTSTDRAAF	NA	TRBV7-3	TRBJ1-1
ASSRSTTGTNYGYT	NA	TRBV6-6	TRBJ1-2
ASSPITGGYNSPLH	NA	TRBV7-9	TRBJ1-6
ASSLIGTSGGVGYNEQF	NA	TRBV7-3	TRBJ2-1
ASSVALGQGQETQY	NA	TRBV9	TRBJ2-5
ASSPLGGFDQPQH	few	TRBV5-1	TRBJ1-5
SASDSAEAF	NA	TRBV20-1	TRBJ1-1
ASSFGTDSNQPQH	NA	TRBV5-1	TRBJ1-5
ASSVGPGSETQY	NA	TRBV9	TRBJ2-5
ASAENTEAF	few	TRBV19	TRBJ1-1
ASSFQGGSYNEQF	once	TRBV7-9	TRBJ2-1
ASRAGGERGQPQH	NA	TRBV6-5	TRBJ1-5
ASAPAGGTYEQY	NA	TRBV28	TRBJ2-7
ASSLAGANYGYT	NA	TRBV11-2	TRBJ1-2
ASSQRQGETQY	once	TRBV7-3	TRBJ2-5
ASRPDLGGYGYT	NA	TRBV6-5	TRBJ1-2
ASSPDRMNTEAF	NA	TRBV10-2	TRBJ1-1
ASSENNKYTEAF	NA	TRBV2	TRBJ1-1
ASSTGTDISNTEAF	once	TRBV5-1	TRBJ1-1
ASIGGSSPLH	NA	TRBV6-5	TRBJ1-6
ATSRDLRGMNQPQH	NA	TRBV15	TRBJ1-5
ASSPDFHTQY	NA	TRBV5-1	TRBJ2-3
ASSVGTSGGALVTDTQY	once	TRBV9	TRBJ2-3
ASSRGSVPDEAF	NA	TRBV19	TRBJ1-1
ASSLLLDSNEKLF	NA	TRBV5-8	TRBJ1-4
ASSPRTGTNTEAF	NA	TRBV5-1	TRBJ1-1
ATMRGGMNTEAF	NA	TRBV6-5	TRBJ1-1
AWGRGMLFSPLH	NA	TRBV30	TRBJ1-6
ASSLSGGSSGANVLT	NA	TRBV7-3	TRBJ2-6
ASSQKVAGANYGYT	NA	TRBV14	TRBJ1-2
ASSRRETQY	NA	TRBV3-1/TRBV3-2	TRBJ2-5
ASRGTGIEKLF	NA	TRBV19	TRBJ1-4
ASSNQGAGANVLT	NA	TRBV2	TRBJ2-6
ASSPQGNGNYGYT	NA	TRBV18	TRBJ1-2
ASSEHPVRASGGTYEQY	NA	TRBV6-1	TRBJ2-7
ASSRQGDYGYT	NA	TRBV5-5	TRBJ1-2
ASRTGPANYGYT	NA	TRBV19	TRBJ1-2
ASSPKGAGGNQPQH	NA	TRBV18	TRBJ1-5
ASRSDRGNEKLF	NA	TRBV7-9	TRBJ1-4
ASRPGWNSYEQY	NA	TRBV19	TRBJ2-7
ASSHTATNNEQY	NA	TRBV18	TRBJ2-7
ASLPVALGSYGYT	NA	TRBV19	TRBJ1-2